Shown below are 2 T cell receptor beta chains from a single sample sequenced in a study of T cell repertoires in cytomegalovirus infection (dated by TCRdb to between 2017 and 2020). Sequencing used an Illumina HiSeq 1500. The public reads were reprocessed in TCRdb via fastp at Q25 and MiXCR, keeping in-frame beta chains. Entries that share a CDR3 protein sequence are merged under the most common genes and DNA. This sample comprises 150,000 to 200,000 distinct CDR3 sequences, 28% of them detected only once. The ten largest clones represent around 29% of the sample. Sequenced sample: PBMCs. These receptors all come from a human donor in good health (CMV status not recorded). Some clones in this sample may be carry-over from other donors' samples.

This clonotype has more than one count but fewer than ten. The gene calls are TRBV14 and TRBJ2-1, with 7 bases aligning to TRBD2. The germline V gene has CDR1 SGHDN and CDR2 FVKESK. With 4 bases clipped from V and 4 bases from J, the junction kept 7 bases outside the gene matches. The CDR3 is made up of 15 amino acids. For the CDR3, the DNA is TGTGCCAGCAGCCTCCTGGGGGGGACGTACAATGAGCAGTTCTTC. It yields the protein CASSLLGGTYNEQFF.

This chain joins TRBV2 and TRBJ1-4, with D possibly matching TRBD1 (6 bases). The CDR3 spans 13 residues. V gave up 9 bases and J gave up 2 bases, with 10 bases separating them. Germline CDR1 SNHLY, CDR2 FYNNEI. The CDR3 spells CARGGPTNEKLFF. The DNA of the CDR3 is TGTGCCAGAGGGGGGCCGACTAATGAAAAACTGTTTTTT.